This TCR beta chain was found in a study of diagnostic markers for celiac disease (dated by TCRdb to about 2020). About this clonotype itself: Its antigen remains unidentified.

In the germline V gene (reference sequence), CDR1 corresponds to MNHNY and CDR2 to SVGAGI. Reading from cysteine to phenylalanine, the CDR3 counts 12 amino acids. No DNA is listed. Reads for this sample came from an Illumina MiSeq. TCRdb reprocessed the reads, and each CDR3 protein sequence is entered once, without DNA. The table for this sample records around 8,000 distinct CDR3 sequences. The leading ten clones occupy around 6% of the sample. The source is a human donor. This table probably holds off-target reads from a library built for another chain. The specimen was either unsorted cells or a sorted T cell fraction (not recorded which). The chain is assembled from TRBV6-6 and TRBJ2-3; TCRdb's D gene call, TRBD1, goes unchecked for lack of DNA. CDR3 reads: CASSQGGDTQYF.